These 9 T cell receptor beta chains were all obtained from the same sample, sequenced in a study of radiotherapy plus CTLA-4 blockade in lung cancer. Measured with immunoSEQ multiplex PCR; TCRdb has only the in-frame clones, and not every one. The sample consists of tens of thousands of clones, approximately 83% of them appearing once. This specimen was peripheral blood, taken from a patient treated with radiotherapy plus ipilimumab. The receptors were gathered from a human donor with non-small cell lung cancer who had a partial response to radiotherapy plus ipilimumab.

This clone was seen once. A read error may produce the germline difference seen at one junction end. Within the sample, other DNA sequences also encode this same CDR3. V gene TRBV5-4 combines with J gene TRBJ2-3, with 13 nucleotides matching TRBD2. Germline V CDR1 and CDR2: SGHNT, YYREEE (reference sequence). The CDR3 loop spans 15 amino acids. The CDR3 DNA reads TGCGCCAGTGGGGGAGGACTAGCGGGAGCAGATACGCAGTATTTT. Translation: CASGGGLAGADTQYF.

The gene calls are TRBV28 and TRBJ2-3; 9 positions match TRBD2. Germline V gene data show CDR1 as MDHEN and CDR2 as SYDVKM. The CDR3 loop spans 16 amino acids. The ends lost 3 bases at V and 4 bases at J; junction bases unmatched: 8. The CDR3 spells CASSFQAGGLSDTQYF. The CDR3 DNA is TGTGCCAGCAGTTTTCAGGCGGGAGGGTTGTCAGATACGCAGTATTTT.

The chain links TRBV4-1 to TRBJ2-7; TRBD1 matches at 7 bases. V gave up 3 bases and J gave up 7 bases; unmatched junction bases: 6. This CDR3 is built from 13 residues. The germline V gene has CDR1 MGHRA and CDR2 YSYEKL. The CDR3 DNA sequence: TGCGCCAGCAGCCAGCCACAGGGGCGGGAGCAGTACTTC. The encoded protein is CASSQPQGREQYF.

This clone occurred once. V is TRBV7-2 and J is TRBJ1-2; maybe TRBD1 (5 bases). Germline V gene sequence: CDR1 SGHTA, CDR2 FQGNSA. The CDR3 contains 14 residues. The V gene lost 4 bases and the J gene lost 3 bases, with 12 bases spanning the gap. CDR3 amino acids: CASSSSGWDYGYTF. CDR3 bases: TGTGCCAGCAGCTCCTCAGGGTGGGACTATGGCTACACCTTC.

About this clone itself: It is unclear where the CDR3 begins or ends on the DNA, so no DNA is shown, and the CDR3 is as TCRdb lists it. V is TRBV1 and J is TRBJ1-1; the table names TRBD1, a call not compared with the DNA. TRBV1 is classified as a pseudogene. The CDR3 is made up of 16 amino acids, end residues included. This CDR3 reads CTSSQDVAGGSTEAFF.

The chain is built from TRBV7-3 and TRBJ2-5; 9 bases line up with TRBD1. CDR1 is SGHTA, CDR2 FQGTGA, per germline. Germline trimming cut 6 bases from V and 4 bases from J; bases unmatched to any gene: 12. The CDR3 loop spans 16 amino acids. The CDR3 region is CASSRTGGVGGETQYF. The CDR3 nucleotides are TGTGCCAGCAGTCGCACAGGGGGCGTGGGGGGAGAGACCCAGTACTTC.

The chain employs TRBV25-1 and TRBJ1-2; D unresolved. Germline V gives CDR1 MGHDK, CDR2 SYGVNS. The V gene lost 1 base and the J gene lost 0 bases, with 3 bases spanning the gap. This CDR3 comprises 13 residues. CDR3 in amino acids: CASSEFANYGYTF. The DNA for the CDR3 is TGTGCCAGCAGTGAATTCGCTAACTATGGCTACACCTTC.

This sequence joins TRBV9 and TRBJ2-5, with 12 bases aligning to TRBD2. V shed 3 bases and J 5 bases; nucleotides not matched to a gene: 11. The germline V gene has CDR1 SGDLS and CDR2 YYNGEE. The CDR3 contains 17 residues. The CDR3 spells CASSEGETSGSRETQYF. The CDR3 DNA reads TGTGCCAGCAGCGAGGGGGAGACTAGCGGGAGTAGGGAGACCCAGTACTTC. Supplemented by reference TRBV9 and TRBJ2-5, the full variable domain reads DSGVTQTPKHLITATGQRVTLRCSPRSGDLSVYWYQQSLDQGLQFLIQYYNGEERAKGNILERFSAQQFPDLHSELNLSSLELGDSALYFCASSEGETSGSRETQYFGPGTRLLVL.

The V call is TRBV13, the J call TRBJ2-7; 10 positions agree with TRBD1. The CDR3 covers 14 residues. Germline V gene lookup returns CDR1 PRHDT and CDR2 FYEKMQ (reference sequence). V shed 6 bases, J shed 4 bases, and the junction held 6 bases outside the gene matches. CDR3 bases: TGTGCCAGCAGTTCCGGGACAGGGGCATACGAGCAGTACTTC. This codes for CASSSGTGAYEQYF.